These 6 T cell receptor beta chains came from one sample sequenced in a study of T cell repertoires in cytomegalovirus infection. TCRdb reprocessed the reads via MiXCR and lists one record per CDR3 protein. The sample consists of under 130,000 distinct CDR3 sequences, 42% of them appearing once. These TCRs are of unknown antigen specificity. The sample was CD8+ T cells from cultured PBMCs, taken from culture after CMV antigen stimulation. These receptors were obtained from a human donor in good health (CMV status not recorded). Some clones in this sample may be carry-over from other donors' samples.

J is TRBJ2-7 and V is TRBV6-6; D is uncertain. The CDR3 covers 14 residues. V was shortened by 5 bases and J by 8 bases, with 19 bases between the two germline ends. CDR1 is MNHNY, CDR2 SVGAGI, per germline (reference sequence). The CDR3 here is CASSPTSYEAQQYF. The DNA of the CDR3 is TGTGCCAGCAGTCCCACCTCCTACGAGGCTCAGCAGTACTTC.

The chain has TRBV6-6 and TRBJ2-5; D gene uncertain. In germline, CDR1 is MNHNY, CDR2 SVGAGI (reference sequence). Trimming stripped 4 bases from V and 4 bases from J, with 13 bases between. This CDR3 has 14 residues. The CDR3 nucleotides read TGTGCCAGCAGTTCCCACTCCCCTGGAGAGACCCAGTACTTC. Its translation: CASSSHSPGETQYF.

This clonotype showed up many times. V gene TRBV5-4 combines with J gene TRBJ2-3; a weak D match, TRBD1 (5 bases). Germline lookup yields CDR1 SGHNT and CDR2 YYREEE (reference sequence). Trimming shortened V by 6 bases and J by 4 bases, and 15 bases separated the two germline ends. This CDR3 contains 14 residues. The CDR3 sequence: CASTQGRKADTQYF. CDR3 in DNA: TGTGCCAGCACCCAGGGCAGGAAAGCAGATACGCAGTATTTT.

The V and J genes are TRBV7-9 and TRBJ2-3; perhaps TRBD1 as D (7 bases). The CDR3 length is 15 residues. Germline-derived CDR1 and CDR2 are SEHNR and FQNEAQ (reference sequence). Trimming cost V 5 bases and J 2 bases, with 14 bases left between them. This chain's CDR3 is CASSPGGWVTDTQYF. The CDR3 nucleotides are TGTGCCAGCAGCCCAGGGGGGTGGGTCACAGATACGCAGTATTTT.

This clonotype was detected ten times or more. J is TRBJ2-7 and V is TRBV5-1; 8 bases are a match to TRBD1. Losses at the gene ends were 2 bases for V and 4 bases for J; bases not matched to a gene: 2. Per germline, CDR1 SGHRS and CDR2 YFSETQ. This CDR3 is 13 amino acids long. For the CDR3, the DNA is TGCGCCAGCAGCTTAGACAGGGGATACGAGCAGTACTTC. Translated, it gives CASSLDRGYEQYF.

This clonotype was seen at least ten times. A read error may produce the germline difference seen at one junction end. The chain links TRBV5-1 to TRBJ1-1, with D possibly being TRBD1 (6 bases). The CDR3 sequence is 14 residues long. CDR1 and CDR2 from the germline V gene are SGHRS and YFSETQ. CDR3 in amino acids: CASSSGQGNAEAFF. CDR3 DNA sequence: TGCGCCAGCAGTAGCGGGCAGGGGAACGCTGAAGCTTTCTTT. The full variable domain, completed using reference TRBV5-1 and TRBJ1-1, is KAGVTQTPRYLIKTRGQQVTLSCSPISGHRSVSWYQQTPGQGLQFLFEYFSETQRNKGNFPGRFSGRQFSNSRSEMNVSTLELGDSALYLCASSSGQGNAEAFFGQGTRLTVV.